Shown below are 27 T cell receptor beta chains from a single sample sequenced in a study of T cell responses to AZD1222 COVID-19 vaccine. Measured with immunoSEQ multiplex PCR; TCRdb has only the in-frame clones, and not every one. The sample lists approximately 140,000 clones, roughly 89% seen once, with about 5.9% in the top ten. Sample: peripheral blood, taken on day 0 of AZD1222 vaccination. These receptors were taken from an adult in good health.

The gene calls are TRBV28 and TRBJ1-2, with TRBD1 identical over 7 bases. Losses at the gene ends were 5 bases for V and 8 bases for J; bases not matched to a gene: 17. This CDR3 has 16 residues. Germline V gene sequence: CDR1 MDHEN, CDR2 SYDVKM. CDR3 residues: CASSPGLDRFPFGYTF. The CDR3 DNA reads TGTGCCAGCAGTCCTGGGTTGGACAGGTTTCCCTTCGGCTACACCTTC.

V and J are TRBV18 and TRBJ1-2; D may be TRBD1 (5 bases). The CDR3 totals 16 residues. V shed 3 bases and J shed 7 bases, with 21 bases lying between them. Germline values: CDR1 KGHSH, CDR2 LQKENI. The CDR3 reads CASSPGTPRAGSGYTF. The CDR3 coding sequence is TGTGCCAGCTCACCTGGGACTCCCCGGGCGGGGAGTGGCTACACCTTC.

The chain has TRBV28 and TRBJ2-5; the D gene could be TRBD1 or TRBD2 (5 bases each). This CDR3 contains 15 residues. Per germline, CDR1 MDHEN and CDR2 SYDVKM. V lost 6 bases and J 1 base, leaving 15 bases between the germline ends. The chain's CDR3 is CASRPPRGVQETQYF. CDR3 sequence (DNA): TGTGCCAGCAGACCACCGAGGGGAGTCCAAGAGACCCAGTACTTC.

The chain recombines TRBV30 with TRBJ2-7; 9 bases map to TRBD1. The trim removed 0 bases at V and 8 bases at J, leaving 17 bases unmatched. CDR1 and CDR2 from the germline V gene are GTSNPN and SVGIG (reference sequence). This CDR3 comprises 17 residues. DNA of the CDR3: TGTGCCTGGAGTGTCGTGAGGGACAGGGTCCGCGGTAGCAAGCAGTACTTC. It yields the protein CAWSVVRDRVRGSKQYF.

This clone was detected once. The gene calls are TRBV19 and TRBJ1-3; TRBD1 matches at 8 bases. V dropped 6 bases and J dropped 0; count of bases not matched to a gene: 10. The CDR3 is made up of 17 amino acids. CDR1 is LNHDA, CDR2 SQIVND, per germline (reference sequence). The CDR3 protein is CASRPETGANSGNTIYF. The CDR3, as DNA: TGTGCCAGTAGGCCGGAGACAGGGGCCAACTCTGGAAACACCATATATTTT.

The J gene is TRBJ2-2, the V gene TRBV28, with a possible D match to TRBD2 (6 bases). Germline-derived CDR1 and CDR2 are MDHEN and SYDVKM. The germline V and J ends were trimmed by 5 bases and 1 base, with 11 bases remaining between them. The CDR3 spans 15 residues. The CDR3 region is CASSRLGGNTGELFF. The CDR3 coding sequence is TGTGCCAGCAGTCGTCTGGGGGGGAACACCGGGGAGCTGTTTTTT. The variable domain in full, with the rest retrieved from reference TRBV28 and TRBJ2-2, is DVKVTQSSRYLVKRTGEKVFLECVQDMDHENMFWYRQDPGLGLRLIYFSYDVKMKEKGDIPEGYSVSREKKERFSLILESASTNQTSMYLCASSRLGGNTGELFFGEGSRLTVL.

This clone was picked up one time. The chain employs TRBV7-2 and TRBJ2-7, with 10 nucleotides matching TRBD2. Germline V gene sequence: CDR1 SGHTA, CDR2 FQGNSA. The CDR3 spans 13 residues. V was clipped by 4 bases and J by 6 bases; unmatched bases: 3. The CDR3, as DNA: TGTGCCAGCAGCTCACGGACTAGCGGCGAGCAGTACTTC. Translated, it gives CASSSRTSGEQYF.

The V and J genes are TRBV14 and TRBJ1-4; 9 nucleotides match TRBD1. V was pared by 4 bases and J by 10 bases, with 7 bases of the junction left unmatched. Germline CDR1 reads SGHDN; CDR2 reads FVKESK. The CDR3 loop spans 14 amino acids. In nucleotides, the CDR3 is TGTGCCAGCAGCCCCGGGACAGGGAGAGGAAAACTGTTTTTT. Its protein product is CASSPGTGRGKLFF.

J is TRBJ2-2 and V is TRBV7-2, with D possibly TRBD2 on 6 matching bases. Germline V gene lookup returns CDR1 SGHTA and CDR2 FQGNSA. The CDR3 totals 16 residues. V was pared by 3 bases and J by 7 bases, with 18 bases between. CDR3 loop: CASSFGTGVFSGELFF. In nucleotides, the CDR3 is TGTGCCAGCAGCTTCGGGACTGGAGTTTTTAGCGGGGAGCTGTTTTTT.

The chain couples TRBV6-5 to TRBJ1-1; D remains unclear. V lost 7 bases, J lost 2 bases, and 5 bases lay in between. There are 11 residues in the CDR3. Germline loops: CDR1 MNHEY, CDR2 SVGAGI. For the CDR3, the DNA is TGTGCCAGCATACGCAACACTGAAGCTTTCTTT. Protein sequence: CASIRNTEAFF.

In DNA form, the CDR3 reads TGTGCCAGCAGTGTGGGATACGAGCAGTACTTC. This translates into CASSVGYEQYF. The chain recombines TRBV2 with TRBJ2-7; D unresolved. With 4 bases removed from V and 4 bases from J, the gap between germline ends came to 5 bases. Germline CDR1 reads SNHLY; CDR2 reads FYNNEI. There are 11 residues in the CDR3.

This CDR3 is CASSERDQGAPGSPLHF. CDR3 bases: TGTGCCAGCAGTGAGCGAGACCAGGGGGCGCCTGGTTCACCCCTCCACTTT. The V and J genes are TRBV6-1 and TRBJ1-6; 8 bases map to TRBD1. With 3 bases clipped from V and 9 bases from J, the junction kept 13 bases outside the gene matches. Germline V lookup: CDR1 MNHNS, CDR2 SASEGT. The CDR3 extends over 17 amino acids.

The rearrangement uses TRBV4-3 and TRBJ2-7, with 7 bases lining up with TRBD1. Germline trimming cut 4 bases from V and 5 bases from J; bases unmatched to any gene: 8. CDR3 length: 14 residues. Germline V lookup: CDR1 LGHNA, CDR2 YSLEER. Here the CDR3 DNA reads TGCGCCAGCAGCCTCAGAACAGGGGACCACGAGCAGTACTTC. Translating gives CASSLRTGDHEQYF.

The chain links TRBV6-2 or TRBV6-3 to TRBJ2-2, with 8 bases matching TRBD2. With 2 bases clipped from V and 6 bases from J, the junction kept 8 bases outside the gene matches. The CDR3 contains 16 residues. Germline lookup yields CDR1 MNHEY and CDR2 SVGEGT. CDR3 nucleotide sequence: TGTGCCAGCAGTTACGGAGACGGGAGGGCCTCCGGGGAGCTGTTTTTT. Translated: CASSYGDGRASGELFF.

The V call is TRBV7-9, the J call TRBJ2-1; TRBD2 agrees at 10 bases. V shed 7 bases, J shed 0 bases, and the junction held 18 bases outside the gene matches. CDR1 and CDR2 from the germline V gene are SEHNR and FQNEAQ (reference sequence). The CDR3 loop spans 20 amino acids. CDR3 sequence: CASTRRASGSPISSYNEQFF. The DNA for the CDR3 is TGTGCCAGCACCCGGAGGGCTAGCGGGAGTCCCATTAGCTCCTACAATGAGCAGTTCTTC.

V and J are TRBV28 and TRBJ1-1, with 7 nucleotides matching TRBD1. This CDR3 region has 14 residues. V gave up 3 bases and J gave up 4 bases; unmatched junction bases: 5. Germline CDR1 reads MDHEN; CDR2 reads SYDVKM. The chain's CDR3 is CASSFGQVVTEAFF. CDR3 coding DNA: TGTGCCAGCAGTTTCGGACAGGTGGTCACTGAAGCTTTCTTT.

The V and J genes are TRBV6-2 or TRBV6-3 and TRBJ2-3; D call uncertain. This CDR3 contains 12 residues. The germline V gene encodes CDR1 MNHEY and CDR2 SVGEGT. V was shortened by 3 bases and J by 9 bases, with 10 bases between the two germline ends. The CDR3 bases are TGTGCCAGCAGTTATACAACAGCGACGCAGTATTTT. It encodes CASSYTTATQYF.

The chain carries TRBV7-3 and TRBJ2-3; D perhaps matches TRBD2 (6 bases). Germline assignment: CDR1 SGHTA and CDR2 FQGTGA. This CDR3 comprises 17 residues. Trimming took off 0 bases at V and 2 bases at J, with 15 bases between the two ends. Written as DNA, the CDR3 is TGTGCCAGCAGCTTAACGCAGGGAGGAACACACACAGATACGCAGTATTTT. Translation: CASSLTQGGTHTDTQYF.

V usage is TRBV11-3 and J usage is TRBJ1-2; perhaps TRBD1 as D (5 bases). This CDR3 comprises 14 residues. The V gene's germline CDR1 is SGHNT and CDR2 YENEEA. V shed 8 bases and J shed 3 bases, with 16 bases lying between them. The CDR3 spells CASEVSSGDYGYTF. CDR3 in DNA: TGTGCCAGCGAGGTTTCCTCGGGGGACTATGGCTACACCTTC.

This chain joins TRBV5-4 and TRBJ1-6; 9 nucleotides line up with TRBD1. Germline CDR1 SGHNT, CDR2 YYREEE (reference sequence). CDR3 size: 15 residues. The V gene end was trimmed by 4 bases and the J gene end by 7 bases; junction bases not matched to a gene: 6. This CDR3 reads CASSAGTGLNSPLHF. The CDR3 coding sequence is TGTGCCAGCAGCGCCGGGACAGGGTTGAATTCACCCCTCCACTTT.

This clone was observed a single time. The rearrangement links TRBV6-1 to TRBJ2-7; no definite D call. The CDR3 spans 13 residues. CDR1 and CDR2 (germline): MNHNS, SASEGT. V lost 2 bases and J lost 3, with 8 bases in between. The CDR3 DNA follows: TGTGCCAGCAGTGAAAATTCGGGCTACGAGCAGTACTTC. The encoded protein is CASSENSGYEQYF.

This clone has only one observation. This chain joins TRBV24-1 and TRBJ2-5; 9 nucleotides align to TRBD2. This CDR3 spans 16 amino acids. Germline V gene sequence: CDR1 KGHDR, CDR2 SFDVKD. Germline trimming cut 0 bases from V and 2 bases from J; bases unmatched to any gene: 3. The CDR3 sequence is CATSDLASGTQETQYF. The CDR3 DNA sequence: TGTGCCACCAGTGATTTGGCTAGCGGGACTCAAGAGACCCAGTACTTC.

Here the CDR3 reads CASSQDRFNQPQHF. CDR3 coding DNA: TGCGCCAGCAGCCAAGATCGGTTCAATCAGCCCCAGCATTTT. The V gene is TRBV4-3, the J gene TRBJ1-5; D is uncertain. There are 14 residues in the CDR3. Trimming pared 0 bases from V and 3 bases from J, leaving 6 bases between. Germline CDR1 is LGHNA and CDR2 is YSLEER.

The CDR3 sequence: CASSSGRGGGETQYF. The CDR3 nucleotides are TGTGCCAGCAGCTCAGGCCGGGGAGGGGGAGAGACCCAGTACTTC. The chain links TRBV7-2 to TRBJ2-5; perhaps TRBD2 as D (7 bases). The CDR3 runs 15 residues. Germline V gives CDR1 SGHTA, CDR2 FQGNSA. With 4 bases removed from V and 4 bases from J, the gap between germline ends came to 16 bases.

The genes are TRBV7-2 and TRBJ1-5, with TRBD1 as a possible D gene (6 bases). In germline, CDR1 is SGHTA, CDR2 FQGNSA. This CDR3 has 15 amino acids. Trimming left V 1 base short and J 4 bases short, with 11 bases between. The CDR3 nucleotides are TGTGCCAGCAGCTTAGACGCAGGGGATAATCAGCCCCAGCATTTT. This translates into CASSLDAGDNQPQHF.

This clone has ten or more counts. The chain combines TRBV28 with TRBJ2-7; TRBD1 or TRBD2 may be the D gene (5 bases each). The V gene's germline CDR1 is MDHEN and CDR2 SYDVKM. Trimming removed 4 bases from V and 5 bases from J, with 18 bases in between. This CDR3 comprises 15 residues. CDR3 coding DNA: TGTGCCAGCAGTTCACCCGAGGGGTTAGGGGACGAGCAGTACTTC. It specifies CASSSPEGLGDEQYF.

The chain is built from TRBV5-1 and TRBJ1-4; D is unresolved. This CDR3 has 14 residues. The germline gives CDR1 SGHRS, CDR2 YFSETQ. Trimming took 2 bases from V and 7 from J, leaving 12 bases between them. The CDR3 DNA follows: TGCGCCAGCAGCTTAAGAAGAGGAGGTGAAAAACTGTTTTTT. As protein: CASSLRRGGEKLFF.